These 10 T cell receptor beta chains originate from one sample sequenced in a study of Ad26.COV2.S vaccination and SARS-CoV-2 variants. Treatment reported: around 19 received Ad26.COV2.S at low or high dose, single or two shots; about five received placebo; per-sample allocation not given. The samples date from day 63 after the first vaccine or placebo injection. Generated by immunoSEQ multiplex PCR, the TCRdb table keeps only in-frame clones and is missing some. The table records around 400,000 clones, about 83% of them present only once. Material: peripheral blood, obtained in a trial of Ad26.COV2.S vaccine versus placebo. Receptors originate from a person between 18 and 65 years old who received the Ad26.COV2.S COVID-19 vaccine or a placebo.

This clone was counted between two and nine times. The J gene is TRBJ1-5, the V gene TRBV19; possibly TRBD1 for D (5 bases). From germline, CDR1 is LNHDA and CDR2 SQIVND (reference sequence). Trimming removed 6 bases from V and 5 bases from J, with 14 bases in between. CDR3 length: 14 amino acids. CDR3 sequence: CASRKWRGDQPQHF. In DNA, the CDR3 is TGTGCCAGTAGGAAGTGGAGGGGTGATCAGCCCCAGCATTTT.

The chain combines TRBV6-2 or TRBV6-3 with TRBJ2-4, with D unresolved. This CDR3 spans 16 amino acids. Germline CDR1 and CDR2: MNHEY and SVGEGT. Trimming removed 4 bases from V and 1 base from J, with 14 bases in between. CDR3 residues: CASSSKAVLAKNIQYF. CDR3 in DNA: TGTGCCAGCAGTTCCAAGGCCGTTCTGGCCAAAAACATTCAGTACTTC.

This clone has only one observation. The rearrangement uses TRBV24-1 and TRBJ1-1, with a possible D match to TRBD1 (5 bases). In germline, CDR1 is KGHDR, CDR2 SFDVKD. With 4 bases removed from V and 8 bases from J, the gap between germline ends came to 13 bases. The CDR3 runs 13 residues. CDR3: CATSEPGTEEAFF. CDR3 in DNA: TGTGCCACCAGTGAGCCCGGGACGGAAGAAGCTTTCTTT.

The DNA of the CDR3 is TGTGCCAGCAGTCCCCGACCCCGGACCCAACAAGAGACCCAGTACTTC. Amino acid sequence: CASSPRPRTQQETQYF. V and J are TRBV27 and TRBJ2-5, with D uncertain. The CDR3 spans 16 residues. Trimming stripped 5 bases from V and 2 bases from J, with 18 bases between. Germline V gene data show CDR1 as MNHEY and CDR2 as SMNVEV (reference sequence).

The genes are TRBV7-9 and TRBJ2-2; 9 bases fit TRBD1. V was pared by 3 bases and J by 5 bases, with 10 bases of the junction left unmatched. The CDR3 spans 17 residues. Germline CDR1 SEHNR, CDR2 FQNEAQ (reference sequence). The CDR3 loop is CASSFPRGQGPTGELFF. The DNA of the CDR3 is TGTGCCAGCAGCTTCCCTAGGGGACAGGGTCCAACCGGGGAGCTGTTTTTT.

V usage is TRBV10-1 and J usage is TRBJ2-7; D unclear. The length of the CDR3 is 15 residues. V was shortened by 2 bases and J by 1 base, with 12 bases between the two germline ends. Germline V gene data show CDR1 as WNHNN and CDR2 as SYGVQD (reference sequence). CDR3 protein: CASSERGARSYEQYF. CDR3 nucleotide sequence: TGCGCCAGCAGTGAGCGAGGAGCCCGATCCTACGAGCAGTACTTC.

CDR3 sequence: CASSQGTPAQPQHF. Written as DNA, the CDR3 is TGCGCCAGCAGCCAGGGGACCCCTGCCCAGCCCCAGCATTTT. The rearrangement uses TRBV4-1 and TRBJ1-5; D may be TRBD1 (5 bases). V was shortened by 3 bases and J by 7 bases, with 13 bases between the two germline ends. Germline lookup yields CDR1 MGHRA and CDR2 YSYEKL. The CDR3 has 14 residues.

V gene TRBV5-1 combines with J gene TRBJ1-1; D is ambiguous. Trimming left V 4 bases short and J 7 bases short, with 8 bases between. CDR3 length: 11 amino acids. Germline V CDR1 and CDR2: SGHRS, YFSETQ. In DNA, the CDR3 is TGCGCCAGCAGCCTGTCAAATGAAGCTTTCTTT. Its protein product is CASSLSNEAFF.

V gene TRBV5-4 combines with J gene TRBJ2-7; no definite D call. V lost 4 bases and J 2 bases, leaving 16 bases between the germline ends. CDR1 and CDR2 (germline): SGHNT, YYREEE (reference sequence). The CDR3 covers 15 residues. As DNA, the CDR3 is TGTGCCAGCAGCCCACCCCCCCCAGCAACCTACGAGCAGTACTTC. Translating it yields CASSPPPPATYEQYF.

V is TRBV19 and J is TRBJ2-5; 8 positions agree with TRBD2. Germline V CDR1 and CDR2: LNHDA, SQIVND (reference sequence). V dropped 4 bases and J dropped 1; count of bases not matched to a gene: 2. CDR3 length equals 14 residues. DNA for the CDR3: TGTGCCAGTAGTAGTACTAGCGGCCAAGAGACCCAGTACTTC. It codes for CASSSTSGQETQYF.